The clone carrying this T cell receptor (beta chain) occurred a few times. Germline V gene sequence: CDR1 GTSNPN, CDR2 SVGIG (reference sequence). There are 14 residues in the CDR3. With 0 bases removed from V and 8 bases from J, the gap between germline ends came to 14 bases. These data are taken from a study of T-cell reconstitution after alpha-beta-depleted transplantation in children. Unique molecular identifiers featured in how the TCRbeta library was prepared. TCRdb itself ran the PCR reads through MiXCR, one entry per CDR3 protein. The data contain around 530,000 distinct CDR3 sequences, about 30% of them singletons.

The chain links TRBV30 to TRBJ2-1; TRBD2 might be the D (5 bases). The sequencing here drew on PBMCs from the stem cell graft donor, taken from the stem cell graft. The receptor was derived from a human donor who donated a stem cell graft to a child with aplastic anemia. The CDR3 sequence is CAWSVMGVPHEQFF. CDR3 nucleotide sequence: TGTGCCTGGAGTGTAATGGGAGTGCCCCATGAGCAGTTCTTC. The full variable domain, in which reference TRBV30 and TRBJ2-1 provide the parts outside the CDR3, is SQTIHQWPATLVQPVGSPLSLECTVEGTSNPNLYWYRQAAGRGLQLLFYSVGIGQISSEVPQNLSASRPQDRQFILSSKKLLLSDSGFYLCAWSVMGVPHEQFFGPGTRLTVL.